What follows are 30 T cell receptor beta chains derived from one specimen sequenced in a study of CXCR3-negative and CXCR3-positive naive CD8 T cells. In preparing the TRB cDNA libraries, 5' RACE with UMI labels was used. From the 5' RACE reads, TCRdb lists one entry per CDR3 protein and no DNA. Recorded for this sample: some 99,000 distinct CDR3 sequences. Study-level results: TRB CDR3 hydrophobicity was greater in CXCR3-positive naive cells than in CXCR3-negative naive cells.

Antigens of these TCRs are unknown. The sequencing sample was made of naive CXCR3+ CD8+ T cells from blood. As to subset: CD45RO-CCR7+CD27+CD95- naive CD8+ T cells expressing CXCR3 (TNR3+). The receptors were sampled from a human donor in good health. Some clones in this sample may be carry-over from other donors' samples.

The chain couples TRBV7-9 to TRBJ2-5; TCRdb picks TRBD2, but there is no DNA to check that call. CDR1 and CDR2 (germline): SEHNR, FQNEAQ (reference sequence). The CDR3 is made up of 15 amino acids. The chain's CDR3 is CASSLKRGGLETQYF. Combining the CDR3 with reference TRBV7-9 and TRBJ2-5 gives the whole variable domain DTGVSQNPRHKITKRGQNVTFRCDPISEHNRLYWYRQTLGQGPEFLTYFQNEAQLEKSRLLSDRFSAERPKGSFSTLEIQRTEQGDSAMYLCASSLKRGGLETQYFGPGTRLLVL.

The chain combines TRBV27 with TRBJ2-7; without DNA, the TCRdb call of TRBD2 cannot be checked. Germline assignment: CDR1 MNHEY and CDR2 SMNVEV (reference sequence). The CDR3 loop spans 13 amino acids. CDR3 loop: CATKGGGADEQYF.

The chain joins TRBV9 to TRBJ1-2; TCRdb designates TRBD1, a call that cannot be tested without DNA. Germline CDR1 is SGDLS and CDR2 is YYNGEE. The CDR3 covers 14 residues. The CDR3 is CASSSNSDRSGYTF.

This chain uses TRBV29-1 with TRBJ2-5; lacking DNA, the TRBD1 call made by TCRdb goes unchecked. Germline V gives CDR1 SQVTM, CDR2 ANQGSEA. The CDR3 is made up of 14 amino acids. The CDR3 loop reads CSVPDRGRSETQYF.

The chain couples TRBV28 to TRBJ2-7; TCRdb proposes TRBD2, but this gene call is untestable without DNA. CDR1 and CDR2 (germline): MDHEN, SYDVKM. The length of the CDR3 is 14 residues. This CDR3 is CASRPETRLYEQYF.

The CDR3 spells CASSLPTDTQYF. The rearrangement joins TRBV7-6 to TRBJ2-3. The CDR3 is made up of 12 amino acids. Germline CDR1 reads SGHVS; CDR2 reads FNYEAQ. Full variable domain (outside the CDR3, taken from reference TRBV7-6 and TRBJ2-3): GAGVSQSPRYKVTKRGQDVALRCDPISGHVSLYWYRQALGQGPEFLTYFNYEAQQDKSGLPNDRFSAERPEGSISTLTIQRTEQRDSAMYRCASSLPTDTQYFGPGTRLTVL.

The chain is built from TRBV15 and TRBJ1-5; TCRdb's assignment of TRBD1 cannot be checked, as there is no DNA. Germline V CDR1 and CDR2: LNHNV, YYDKDF (reference sequence). The CDR3 totals 19 residues. Here the CDR3 reads CATSRESRDRFFVGQPQHF. Supplemented by reference TRBV15 and TRBJ1-5, the full variable domain reads DAMVIQNPRYQVTQFGKPVTLSCSQTLNHNVMYWYQQKSSQAPKLLFHYYDKDFNNEADTPDNFQSRRPNTSFCFLDIRSPGLGDTAMYLCATSRESRDRFFVGQPQHFGDGTRLSIL.

The chain joins TRBV20-1 to TRBJ2-3; the D gene TCRdb calls, TRBD2, cannot be checked with no DNA. CDR1 is DFQATT, CDR2 SNEGSKA, per germline (reference sequence). This CDR3 has 14 residues. CDR3 loop: CSSLGGFITDTQYF.

The CDR3 loop is CASSPGQTNYGYTF. The J gene is TRBJ1-2, the V gene TRBV4-3; lacking DNA, the TRBD1 call made by TCRdb goes unchecked. The germline CDR1 and CDR2 sequences are LGHNA and YSLEER. The CDR3 runs 14 residues.

The V and J genes are TRBV4-2 and TRBJ1-1. The germline V gene has CDR1 LGHNA and CDR2 YNFKEQ. The CDR3 length is 13 residues. This CDR3 is CASSQDTNTEAFF.

This sequence joins TRBV29-1 and TRBJ2-6. Germline V lookup: CDR1 SQVTM, CDR2 ANQGSEA. CDR3 length equals 16 residues. The chain's CDR3 is CSVEVSRASGANVLTF. The full variable domain, completed using reference TRBV29-1 and TRBJ2-6, is SAVISQKPSRDICQRGTSLTIQCQVDSQVTMMFWYRQQPGQSLTLIATANQGSEATYESGFVIDKFPISRPNLTFSTLTVSNMSPEDSSIYLCSVEVSRASGANVLTFGAGSRLTVL.

The J gene is TRBJ1-2, the V gene TRBV4-3; TCRdb proposes TRBD1, but this gene call is untestable without DNA. Germline V gene sequence: CDR1 LGHNA, CDR2 YSLEER. The CDR3 is made up of 17 amino acids. The CDR3: CASSQGEQAYLNYGYTF.

This CDR3 is CASSHLQGTYEQYF. The chain has TRBV7-9 and TRBJ2-7; TCRdb's D call of TRBD1 is untestable without DNA. The CDR3 consists of 14 residues. Per the germline V gene, CDR1 is SEHNR and CDR2 is FQNEAQ (reference sequence).

The V and J genes are TRBV7-3 and TRBJ2-7; lacking DNA, the TRBD2 call made by TCRdb goes unchecked. Germline-derived CDR1 and CDR2 are SGHTA and FQGTGA. This CDR3 has 14 amino acids. CDR3 protein: CASSLISGGDEQYF.

The rearrangement uses TRBV30 and TRBJ2-7; TCRdb's D call, TRBD1, is unchecked because there is no DNA. CDR1 and CDR2 from the germline V gene are GTSNPN and SVGIG (reference sequence). The CDR3 totals 13 residues. The CDR3 protein is CAWSVGPNYEQYF.

The chain couples TRBV7-9 to TRBJ2-3; no DNA is available, so the TRBD1 call from TCRdb remains unchecked. The length of the CDR3 is 15 residues. CDR1 is SEHNR, CDR2 FQNEAQ, per germline (reference sequence). CDR3 sequence: CASSLGQGATDTQYF.

The J gene is TRBJ1-2, the V gene TRBV4-3. Germline values: CDR1 LGHNA, CDR2 YSLEER. This CDR3 is 14 amino acids long. The CDR3 is CASSHFGGLYGYTF.

This chain joins TRBV7-8 and TRBJ2-1. Germline values: CDR1 SGHVS, CDR2 FQNEAQ. The CDR3 totals 12 residues. CDR3 loop: CASSFNWHEQFF.

V and J are TRBV12-3 or TRBV12-4 and TRBJ2-5; TCRdb reports TRBD2, a call that lacks DNA to check it against. This CDR3 region has 15 residues. The CDR3 is CASSQLAAAQETQYF.

The rearrangement joins TRBV4-3 to TRBJ1-1; TCRdb's D call of TRBD1 is untestable without DNA. Germline V gene sequence: CDR1 LGHNA, CDR2 YSLEER. The CDR3 loop spans 15 amino acids. Here the CDR3 reads CASSQDYGGLNEAFF.

CDR3 sequence reads: CSASLGWRQGYYGYTF. The chain uses TRBV20-1 and TRBJ1-2; TCRdb's D call of TRBD1 is untestable without DNA. Germline CDR1 DFQATT, CDR2 SNEGSKA (reference sequence). This CDR3 spans 16 amino acids.

V gene TRBV7-8 combines with J gene TRBJ2-4; no DNA is available, so the TRBD1 call from TCRdb remains unchecked. The CDR3 is made up of 16 amino acids. Germline V gene sequence: CDR1 SGHVS, CDR2 FQNEAQ. The CDR3 protein is CASSLVGGLAKNIQYF.

The V gene is TRBV29-1, the J gene TRBJ2-7; the TCRdb call, TRBD2, lacks DNA for checking. CDR1 SQVTM and CDR2 ANQGSEA come from the germline V gene. The length of the CDR3 is 11 residues. The CDR3 sequence: CSVFSVGEQYF.

This rearrangement joins TRBV12-3 or TRBV12-4 to TRBJ2-7; TCRdb proposes TRBD1, but this gene call is untestable without DNA. This CDR3 comprises 12 residues. Here the CDR3 reads CASKQGGREQYF.

The V gene is TRBV19, the J gene TRBJ2-1; the TCRdb D gene call, TRBD1, has no DNA to confirm it. The CDR3 spans 14 residues. CDR1 and CDR2 (germline): LNHDA, SQIVND (reference sequence). The chain's CDR3 is CASSAGAAYNEQFF. Combining the CDR3 with reference TRBV19 and TRBJ2-1 gives the whole variable domain DGGITQSPKYLFRKEGQNVTLSCEQNLNHDAMYWYRQDPGQGLRLIYYSQIVNDFQKGDIAEGYSVSREKKESFPLTVTSAQKNPTAFYLCASSAGAAYNEQFFGPGTRLTVL.

The rearrangement links TRBV7-2 to TRBJ2-7; TCRdb lists TRBD1, though no DNA is available to test this call. Germline-derived CDR1 and CDR2 are SGHTA and FQGNSA. The CDR3 is made up of 15 amino acids. The CDR3 sequence is CASSSGGGQGYEQYF.

The V call is TRBV5-5, the J call TRBJ1-5; TCRdb returns TRBD1, unconfirmable since there is no DNA. Germline CDR1 reads SGHKS; CDR2 reads YYEKEE (reference sequence). This CDR3 comprises 15 residues. CDR3 in amino acids: CASSLDPDRFQPQHF.

The chain carries TRBV11-2 and TRBJ2-3; checking the TCRdb D call of TRBD2 is not possible without DNA. The CDR3 sequence is 15 residues long. CDR1 and CDR2 (germline): SGHAT, FQNNGV. The CDR3 region is CASSLLSGNTDTQYF.

The rearrangement uses TRBV10-3 and TRBJ2-1; TCRdb calls TRBD2, which cannot be checked without DNA. CDR1 ENHRY and CDR2 SYGVKD come from the germline V gene. The CDR3 loop spans 15 amino acids. CDR3: CAISRTSGGYNEQFF.

V usage is TRBV20-1 and J usage is TRBJ2-3; TCRdb's D call of TRBD1 is untestable without DNA. Germline CDR1 DFQATT, CDR2 SNEGSKA (reference sequence). This CDR3 contains 16 residues. The CDR3 sequence: CSAIPLFGRETDTQYF.